This is a list of T cell receptor beta chains from one sample in a study of cytomegalovirus exposure and HLA in healthy donors. TCRdb's copy holds only in-frame clones and misses some; the assay was immunoSEQ multiplex PCR. This sample has some 98,000 clones, with 9.4% found just once. The specimen was PBMCs. All receptors derive from a man aged 45-65 years in good health and CMV-seropositive. The CDR3 runs from the conserved cysteine through the conserved F or W. A D gene is named only where the DNA matches it firmly. The size of a clone is reported for some rows only, either as once, few or many, or as a class for expanded clones.

length: 11; J: TRBJ2-1; size: -; V: TRBV5-1; D: -; CDR3: CASSLGLLLFF; DNA: TGCGCCAGCAGCTTGGGGCTTCTCCTGTTCTTC
length: 15; J: TRBJ2-7; size: -; V: TRBV7-2; D: TRBD2; CDR3: CASSLITSGYYEQYF; DNA: TGTGCCAGCAGCTTAATTACTAGCGGTTATTACGAGCAGTACTTC
length: 14; J: TRBJ2-6; size: few; V: TRBV4-1; D: -; CDR3: CASSQYSGANVLTF; DNA: TGCGCCAGCAGCCAATACTCTGGGGCCAACGTCCTGACTTTC
length: 15; J: TRBJ2-2; size: -; V: TRBV7-9; D: -; CDR3: CASSSRRVDTGELFF; DNA: TGTGCCAGCAGCTCCCGCAGGGTTGACACCGGGGAGCTGTTTTTT
length: 16; J: TRBJ2-7; size: -; V: TRBV6-1; D: -; CDR3: CASSEVTRERRYEQYF; DNA: TGTGCCAGCAGTGAAGTAACCAGGGAACGTCGCTACGAGCAGTACTTC
length: 13; J: TRBJ2-1; size: -; V: TRBV28; D: TRBD2; CDR3: CASSLAGVSRRIF; DNA: TGTGCCAGCAGTTTAGCGGGGGTGTCCCGGCGGATCTTC
length: 15; J: TRBJ2-1; size: -; V: TRBV7-3; D: -; CDR3: CASSLIGGTAGEQFF; DNA: TGTGCCAGCAGCTTAATTGGCGGGACAGCTGGGGAGCAGTTCTTC
length: 15; J: TRBJ2-3; size: -; V: TRBV5-4; D: -; CDR3: CASSFGGFNTDTQYF; DNA: TGTGCCAGCAGTTTCGGAGGATTCAACACAGATACGCAGTATTTT
length: 14; J: TRBJ1-5; size: few; V: TRBV5-1; D: -; CDR3: CASSFSGMDQPQHF; DNA: TGCGCCAGCAGCTTCTCAGGGATGGATCAGCCCCAGCATTTT
length: 14; J: TRBJ1-1; size: -; V: TRBV21-1; D: -; CDR3: CASSKKGRVTEAFF; DNA: TGTGCCAGCAGCAAAAAGGGGAGGGTGACTGAAGCTTTCTTT
length: 12; J: TRBJ1-1; size: few; V: TRBV28; D: -; CDR3: CASSLGAGEAFF; DNA: TGTGCCAGCAGTTTAGGGGCAGGTGAAGCTTTCTTT
length: 21; J: TRBJ1-3; size: -; V: TRBV21-1; D: -; CDR3: CASSKKGPPDRVTLWGNTIYF; DNA: TGTGCCAGCAGCAAAAAGGGCCCGCCGGACAGAGTAACCCTGTGGGGAAACACCATATATTTT
length: 15; J: TRBJ2-1; size: -; V: TRBV6-5; D: -; CDR3: CASSYSRATYNEQFF; DNA: TGTGCCAGCAGTTACTCGCGGGCCACCTACAATGAGCAGTTCTTC
length: 13; J: TRBJ1-6; size: few; V: TRBV7-6; D: -; CDR3: CASSLATESPLHF; DNA: TGTGCCAGCAGTTTAGCGACGGAGTCGCCCCTCCACTTT
length: 14; J: TRBJ1-3; size: few; V: TRBV29-1; D: TRBD1; CDR3: CSVEGQSTGNTIYF; DNA: TGCAGCGTTGAGGGACAGTCTACTGGAAACACCATATATTTT
length: 13; J: TRBJ2-2; size: many; V: TRBV19; D: -; CDR3: CASTTSTGGELFF; DNA: TGTGCCAGTACCACCTCCACGGGCGGGGAGCTGTTTTTT
length: 14; J: TRBJ2-7; size: few; V: TRBV29-1; D: -; CDR3: CSVVKTGSSYEQYF; DNA: TGCAGCGTTGTAAAAACAGGGAGCTCCTACGAGCAGTACTTC
length: 11; J: TRBJ1-2; size: -; V: TRBV29-1; D: -; CDR3: CSVGEGLGYTF; DNA: TGCAGCGTTGGGGAGGGGCTCGGCTACACCTTC
length: 15; J: TRBJ1-5; size: -; V: TRBV7-8; D: TRBD1; CDR3: CASSLGRQGSQPQHF; DNA: TGTGCCAGCAGCTTAGGGAGACAGGGGTCTCAGCCCCAGCATTTT
length: 13; J: TRBJ1-1; size: -; V: TRBV6-6; D: -; CDR3: CASSSDRNTEAFF; DNA: TGTGCCAGCAGTTCGGACAGAAACACTGAAGCTTTCTTT
length: 14; J: TRBJ2-5; size: few; V: TRBV5-4; D: TRBD1; CDR3: CASSPPGQLTAQYF; DNA: TGTGCCAGCAGCCCCCCGGGACAGCTAACGGCCCAGTACTTC
length: 18; J: TRBJ2-4; size: -; V: TRBV4-1; D: -; CDR3: CASSQDPGQLLAKNIQYF; DNA: TGCGCCAGCAGCCAAGACCCCGGACAGCTGCTAGCCAAAAACATTCAGTACTTC
length: 14; J: TRBJ2-7; size: few; V: TRBV11-1; D: TRBD2; CDR3: CASSSGLAGVEQYF; DNA: TGTGCCAGCAGCTCGGGACTAGCGGGAGTCGAGCAGTACTTC
length: 15; J: TRBJ2-1; size: -; V: TRBV27; D: -; CDR3: CAVGAASRDYNEQFF; DNA: TGTGCCGTAGGGGCTGCCTCTCGTGATTACAATGAGCAGTTCTTC
length: 12; J: TRBJ2-3; size: -; V: TRBV28; D: -; CDR3: CASSSYTDTQYF; DNA: TGTGCCAGCAGTTCCTACACAGATACGCAGTATTTT
length: 14; J: TRBJ2-5; size: -; V: TRBV15; D: TRBD2; CDR3: CATSRDPGGETQYF; DNA: TGTGCCACCAGCAGAGACCCGGGGGGAGAGACCCAGTACTTC
length: 12; J: TRBJ2-3; size: -; V: TRBV29-1; D: TRBD1; CDR3: CSADRGTDTQYF; DNA: TGCAGCGCGGACAGGGGCACAGATACGCAGTATTTT
length: 17; J: TRBJ1-1; size: -; V: TRBV30; D: TRBD1; CDR3: CAWMGPRTGGRNTEAFF; DNA: TGTGCCTGGATGGGGCCTAGGACAGGGGGACGGAACACTGAAGCTTTCTTT
length: 15; J: TRBJ2-1; size: few; V: TRBV7-8; D: TRBD2; CDR3: CASSFGGRTYNEQFF; DNA: TGTGCCAGCAGCTTCGGCGGGAGAACCTACAATGAGCAGTTCTTC
length: 14; J: TRBJ2-2; size: -; V: TRBV5-1; D: TRBD2; CDR3: CASSLLGGTGELFF; DNA: TGCGCCAGCAGCTTGCTCGGGGGGACCGGGGAGCTGTTTTTT
length: 15; J: TRBJ2-1; size: -; V: TRBV5-4; D: -; CDR3: CASSLDTGSYNEQFF; DNA: TGTGCCAGCAGCTTGGATACCGGCTCCTACAATGAGCAGTTCTTC
length: 14; J: TRBJ2-7; size: -; V: TRBV28; D: -; CDR3: CASSNSDRAGEQYF; DNA: TGTGCCAGCAGCAACTCCGACAGGGCGGGAGAGCAGTACTTC
length: 11; J: TRBJ2-1; size: few; V: TRBV5-3; D: TRBD2; CDR3: CARSLGEGQFF; DNA: TGTGCCAGAAGCTTGGGGGAGGGTCAGTTCTTC
length: 14; J: TRBJ1-4; size: once; V: TRBV27; D: -; CDR3: CASRTVGGYEKLFF; DNA: TGTGCCAGCAGAACCGTGGGGGGATATGAAAAACTGTTTTTT
length: 14; J: TRBJ2-2; size: -; V: TRBV28; D: TRBD1; CDR3: CASISGQWTGELFF; DNA: TGTGCCAGCATTTCGGGACAGTGGACCGGGGAGCTGTTTTTT
length: 12; J: TRBJ2-7; size: few; V: TRBV7-8; D: -; CDR3: CASSLADWEQYF; DNA: TGTGCCAGCAGCTTAGCGGACTGGGAGCAGTACTTC
length: 14; J: TRBJ1-2; size: -; V: TRBV7-9; D: TRBD1; CDR3: CASSLQGGGAGYTF; DNA: TGTGCCAGCAGCCTACAAGGAGGGGGCGCAGGCTACACCTTC
length: 14; J: TRBJ2-7; size: -; V: TRBV4-1; D: TRBD2; CDR3: CASSLPGTSYEQYF; DNA: TGCGCCAGCAGCCTCCCCGGGACTAGCTACGAGCAGTACTTC
length: 16; J: TRBJ1-6; size: -; V: TRBV18; D: TRBD1; CDR3: CASSPLGQSYNSPLHF; DNA: TGTGCCAGCTCACCGCTGGGACAGAGCTATAATTCACCCCTCCACTTT
length: 15; J: TRBJ2-7; size: -; V: TRBV7-9; D: -; CDR3: CASSFEGGSSYEQYF; DNA: TGTGCCAGCAGCTTTGAGGGTGGGAGCTCCTACGAGCAGTACTTC
length: 15; J: TRBJ1-3; size: -; V: TRBV9; D: TRBD1; CDR3: CASSVEGAYGNTIYF; DNA: TGTGCCAGCAGCGTAGAGGGGGCTTATGGAAACACCATATATTTT
length: 14; J: TRBJ2-7; size: few; V: TRBV11-3; D: -; CDR3: CASSLEGESYEQYF; DNA: TGTGCCAGCAGCTTAGAAGGGGAATCCTACGAGCAGTACTTC
length: 16; J: TRBJ2-1; size: few; V: TRBV14; D: TRBD2; CDR3: CASSQGLAGVGNEQFF; DNA: TGTGCCAGCAGCCAAGGCTTAGCGGGAGTGGGCAATGAGCAGTTCTTC
length: 13; J: TRBJ2-5; size: once; V: TRBV28; D: -; CDR3: CASSSDRGETQYF; DNA: TGTGCCAGCAGTTCGGACAGAGGGGAGACCCAGTACTTC
length: 16; J: TRBJ2-1; size: few; V: TRBV7-8; D: TRBD2; CDR3: CASSFTSGGSYNEQFF; DNA: TGTGCCAGCAGCTTTACTAGCGGGGGCTCCTACAATGAGCAGTTCTTC
length: 14; J: TRBJ2-1; size: -; V: TRBV28; D: TRBD2; CDR3: CASSLSSGDGEQFF; DNA: TGTGCCAGCAGTTTATCTAGCGGGGACGGGGAGCAGTTCTTC
length: 13; J: TRBJ1-2; size: -; V: TRBV6-1; D: -; CDR3: CASSAQGYDGYTF; DNA: TGTGCCAGCAGTGCACAGGGATATGATGGCTACACCTTC
length: 11; J: TRBJ2-1; size: -; V: TRBV5-6; D: -; CDR3: CASSFNNEQFF; DNA: TGTGCCAGCAGCTTTAACAATGAGCAGTTCTTC
length: 17; J: TRBJ2-5; size: -; V: TRBV9; D: TRBD2; CDR3: CASSPGLAGGGQETQYF; DNA: TGTGCCAGCAGCCCGGGACTAGCGGGAGGGGGCCAAGAGACCCAGTACTTC
length: 18; J: TRBJ1-1; size: -; V: TRBV18; D: -; CDR3: CASSLFTGRPGPATEAFF; DNA: TGTGCCAGCTCACTCTTCACAGGGAGACCTGGTCCTGCCACTGAAGCTTTCTTT
length: 12; J: TRBJ1-5; size: few; V: TRBV28; D: -; CDR3: CATQVSNQPQHF; DNA: TGTGCCACGCAGGTTAGCAATCAGCCCCAGCATTTT
length: 15; J: TRBJ2-7; size: few; V: TRBV6-5; D: -; CDR3: CASSYSSSAHYEQYF; DNA: TGTGCCAGCAGTTACTCGTCTAGCGCGCACTACGAGCAGTACTTC
length: 14; J: TRBJ2-7; size: -; V: TRBV29-1; D: TRBD1; CDR3: CSVVGYRGLDEQYF; DNA: TGCAGCGTTGTCGGTTACAGGGGGTTGGACGAGCAGTACTTC
length: 15; J: TRBJ2-1; size: few; V: TRBV5-1; D: -; CDR3: CASSLEGRLAPEQFF; DNA: TGCGCCAGCAGCTTGGAGGGGCGGCTGGCCCCAGAGCAGTTCTTC
length: 22; J: TRBJ2-1; size: -; V: TRBV6-9; D: TRBD2; CDR3: CASSPLPPLAGGGPLLYNEQFF; DNA: TGTGCCAGCAGTCCCCTTCCCCCTCTAGCGGGAGGGGGACCACTTCTATACAATGAGCAGTTCTTC
length: 18; J: TRBJ1-5; size: -; V: TRBV7-8; D: TRBD1; CDR3: CASSSYGTGAYSNQPQHF; DNA: TGTGCCAGCAGCTCCTACGGGACAGGAGCTTATAGCAATCAGCCCCAGCATTTT
length: 13; J: TRBJ2-3; size: -; V: TRBV10-2; D: TRBD2; CDR3: CATQAGGYNTQYF; DNA: TGCGCCACCCAAGCGGGAGGGTATAATACGCAGTATTTT
length: 17; J: TRBJ2-5; size: few; V: TRBV9; D: -; CDR3: CASSVGGTISPQEAQYF; DNA: TGTGCCAGCAGCGTAGGTGGGACAATCAGCCCACAAGAGGCCCAGTACTTC
length: 14; J: TRBJ2-3; size: -; V: TRBV10-1; D: TRBD1; CDR3: CAKLQGAKSDTQYF; DNA: TGCGCCAAATTGCAGGGGGCGAAATCAGATACGCAGTATTTT
length: 16; J: TRBJ1-1; size: -; V: TRBV7-9; D: -; CDR3: CASSLDYVAGETEAFF; DNA: TGTGCCAGCAGCCTAGATTATGTGGCAGGGGAGACTGAAGCTTTCTTT